One and the same sample provided the 25 T cell receptor beta chains below, sequenced in a study of blood T cell repertoires in COVID-19. The method was immunoSEQ multiplex PCR; TCRdb's version includes in-frame clones alone and lacks a portion of them. The repertoire holds 150,000 to 200,000 clones, with around 81% as singletons. The specimen sequenced was peripheral blood. Every receptor here comes from a man in his 60s with active or convalescent COVID-19.

This clone was recorded once. The V and J genes are TRBV2 and TRBJ1-1, with 7 positions matching TRBD1. This CDR3 is built from 15 residues. V lost 6 bases and J lost 4; bases outside the gene matches: 11. Germline V gene data show CDR1 as SNHLY and CDR2 as FYNNEI. CDR3 bases: TGTGCCAGCAGCCTCACACAGGGGTTTGGCACTGAAGCTTTCTTT. It encodes CASSLTQGFGTEAFF.

In its sample, this clone was seen a few times. The V call is TRBV12-3 or TRBV12-4, the J call TRBJ1-2; the D gene is possibly TRBD1 (6 bases). V was pared by 6 bases and J by 8 bases, with 13 bases between. CDR3 length: 12 residues. The CDR3 nucleotides are TGTGCCAGCAGGAGGGGGGGTGCCGGCTACACCTTC. Its protein product is CASRRGGAGYTF.

The chain has TRBV5-1 and TRBJ2-7, with a weak D call TRBD2 (5 bases). This CDR3 region has 12 residues. From germline, CDR1 is SGHRS and CDR2 YFSETQ. V lost 5 bases to trimming and J lost 3 bases, with 9 bases between them. The CDR3 protein is CASSSDFYEQYF. The CDR3 bases are TGCGCCAGCAGTTCGGACTTCTACGAGCAGTACTTC.

The chain carries TRBV19 and TRBJ2-3; 13 bases map to TRBD2. Germline values: CDR1 LNHDA, CDR2 SQIVND (reference sequence). The CDR3 is made up of 18 amino acids. The trim removed 5 bases at V and 0 bases at J, leaving 8 bases unmatched. The CDR3, as DNA: TGTGCCAGTAGTCCTCAGCGACTAGCGGGGGGCAGCACAGATACGCAGTATTTT. Translating it yields CASSPQRLAGGSTDTQYF.

This clone was found many times. The chain couples TRBV24-1 to TRBJ2-1; 8 nucleotides line up with TRBD2. This CDR3 is built from 16 residues. Germline CDR1 and CDR2: KGHDR and SFDVKD. Trimming cost V 7 bases and J 8 bases; bases outside gene matches: 15. The CDR3 DNA reads TGTGCCACCAGCGGGGGGGCGGGAGGTTCATCTTATGAGCAGTTCTTC. The encoded protein is CATSGGAGGSSYEQFF.

V and J are TRBV7-2 and TRBJ1-5; maybe TRBD1 (5 bases). The CDR3 has 15 residues. The germline V gene encodes CDR1 SGHTA and CDR2 FQGNSA. Deletions cut 2 bases from V and 7 bases from J, with 15 bases between. For the CDR3, the DNA is TGTGCCAGCAGCTTAAGACTCGGGGGAGGCCAGCCCCAGCATTTT. Translating it yields CASSLRLGGGQPQHF.

V usage is TRBV12-5 and J usage is TRBJ2-3; weak D call: TRBD2 (6 bases). The germline V and J ends were trimmed by 5 bases and 2 bases, with 14 bases remaining between them. The germline gives CDR1 LGHNT, CDR2 FRNRAP. The CDR3 totals 15 residues. The CDR3 is CASGGGLTNTDTQYF. CDR3 DNA sequence: TGTGCTAGTGGTGGGGGACTGACTAACACAGATACGCAGTATTTT. Full variable domain (remainder filled in from reference TRBV12-5 and TRBJ2-3): DARVTQTPRHKVTEMGQEVTMRCQPILGHNTVFWYRQTMMQGLELLAYFRNRAPLDDSGMPKDRFSAEMPDATLATLKIQPSEPRDSAVYFCASGGGLTNTDTQYFGPGTRLTVL.

This clone was seen a single time. This chain connects TRBV5-1 to TRBJ2-1; TRBD2 agrees at 13 bases. There are 16 residues in the CDR3. The V gene end was trimmed by 0 bases and the J gene end by 6 bases; junction bases not matched to a gene: 3. Germline-derived CDR1 and CDR2 are SGHRS and YFSETQ. The CDR3 region is CASSLGTSGRLNEQFF. CDR3 coding DNA: TGCGCCAGCAGCTTGGGGACTAGCGGGAGACTCAATGAGCAGTTCTTC.

This clone was seen only a few times. The rearrangement uses TRBV5-4 and TRBJ1-1; 9 bases agree with TRBD1. This CDR3 spans 17 amino acids. Losses at the gene ends were 5 bases for V and 4 bases for J; bases not matched to a gene: 15. From germline, CDR1 is SGHNT and CDR2 YYREEE (reference sequence). CDR3 sequence (DNA): TGTGCCAGCAGGCCCGGGACAGGGTTTGTGGAGGTCACTGAAGCTTTCTTT. It codes for CASRPGTGFVEVTEAFF.

The chain has TRBV11-1 and TRBJ2-2; 8 nucleotides agree with TRBD1. This CDR3 has 15 amino acids. V shed 6 bases, J shed 6 bases, and the junction held 9 bases outside the gene matches. Germline V gene lookup returns CDR1 SGHAT and CDR2 FQDESV (reference sequence). DNA for the CDR3: TGTGCCAGCAGTTTAAGACAGGGGTCTCCCGGGGAGCTGTTTTTT. Translation: CASSLRQGSPGELFF.

This clone was seen more than once but under ten times. V and J are TRBV19 and TRBJ1-1, with unresolved D. The CDR3 runs 13 residues. V shed 8 bases and J shed 1 base, with 11 bases lying between them. Germline CDR1 reads LNHDA; CDR2 reads SQIVND (reference sequence). The CDR3 nucleotides read TGTGCCAGTTCCCCTCCGGGGAACACTGAAGCTTTCTTT. As protein: CASSPPGNTEAFF.

V gene TRBV2 combines with J gene TRBJ2-7; D might be TRBD2 (5 bases). CDR3 length: 15 amino acids. Germline CDR1 SNHLY, CDR2 FYNNEI. Trimming took off 5 bases at V and 3 bases at J, with 17 bases between the two ends. Here the CDR3 reads CASSLPSGWGYEQYF. CDR3 nucleotides: TGTGCCAGCAGTTTGCCGAGCGGATGGGGCTACGAGCAGTACTTC.

This clone was seen a few times. This rearrangement joins TRBV6-1 to TRBJ2-7, with 7 bases that match TRBD1. The CDR3 runs to 13 residues. The germline V gene has CDR1 MNHNS and CDR2 SASEGT. J was trimmed by 7 bases and V by 3 bases; bases with no gene match: 6. The DNA for the CDR3 is TGTGCCAGCAGTGAGCACAGGGGACAAGAGCAGTACTTC. The encoded protein is CASSEHRGQEQYF.

V and J are TRBV19 and TRBJ2-6, with D perhaps TRBD2 (5 bases). The germline V gene has CDR1 LNHDA and CDR2 SQIVND (reference sequence). The V and J ends lost 5 bases and 4 bases respectively, with 9 bases between them. The CDR3 has 14 amino acids. CDR3 DNA sequence: TGTGCCAGTAGTTTGGCGGGCGGGGCCAACGTCCTGACTTTC. This codes for CASSLAGGANVLTF.

This clone came up a few times. The chain recombines TRBV6-1 with TRBJ2-3; a possible D gene is TRBD1 (6 bases). V lost 1 base and J 1 base, leaving 6 bases between the germline ends. CDR3 length equals 14 residues. Germline values: CDR1 MNHNS, CDR2 SASEGT. CDR3 DNA sequence: TGTGCCAGCAGTGAAGGACAGGGCACAGATACGCAGTATTTT. This encodes CASSEGQGTDTQYF.

V is TRBV15 and J is TRBJ2-7, with 10 bases matching TRBD2. Germline V gives CDR1 LNHNV, CDR2 YYDKDF (reference sequence). The CDR3 extends over 18 amino acids. The J segment lost 3 bases and the V segment lost 0 bases, leaving 11 bases of the junction unmatched. As DNA, the CDR3 is TGTGCCACCAGCAGAGATCTAGCGGGAGTAGGGAGGGACTACGAGCAGTACTTC. Its protein product is CATSRDLAGVGRDYEQYF.

V and J are TRBV6-5 and TRBJ1-2; 7 nucleotides align to TRBD1. Unmatched junction bases numbered 9, after V lost 10 bases and J lost 4 bases. CDR3 length: 13 residues. Germline lookup yields CDR1 MNHEY and CDR2 SVGAGI. The CDR3 region is CATAPTGAYGYTF. CDR3 nucleotide sequence: TGTGCCACAGCTCCCACAGGGGCCTATGGCTACACCTTC.

The chain has TRBV7-3 and TRBJ1-1; no definite D call. CDR3 length: 13 amino acids. Trimming removed 6 bases from V and 6 bases from J, with 14 bases in between. Germline CDR1 and CDR2: SGHTA and FQGTGA. The CDR3 is CASSPTSNAEAFF. CDR3 sequence (DNA): TGTGCCAGCAGTCCGACATCTAACGCTGAAGCTTTCTTT.

Many counts were recorded for this clone. The gene calls are TRBV5-4 and TRBJ1-3, with unresolved D. Germline CDR1 is SGHNT and CDR2 is YYREEE (reference sequence). The ends were cut back, 3 bases at V and 1 base at J, with 11 bases in the middle. This CDR3 region has 15 residues. The CDR3 DNA reads as TGTGCCAGCAGCTCGGACGGGAAATCTGGAAACACCATATATTTT. This gives the protein CASSSDGKSGNTIYF.

A single count supports this clone. This sequence joins TRBV7-6 and TRBJ2-5, with D possibly being TRBD1 (6 bases). Trimming removed 4 bases from V and 7 bases from J, with 16 bases in between. This CDR3 is built from 14 residues. Germline CDR1 and CDR2: SGHVS and FNYEAQ. The CDR3 DNA reads as TGTGCCAGCAGCTCGAGGGGGTTATACGGGACCCAGTACTTC. Protein sequence: CASSSRGLYGTQYF.

The V call is TRBV7-2, the J call TRBJ1-1; 7 bases match TRBD1. The germline gives CDR1 SGHTA, CDR2 FQGNSA. J gave up 5 bases and V 7 bases, and 10 bases lay outside the gene matches. The CDR3 is made up of 14 amino acids. The CDR3 sequence: CASTLGGAGTEAFF. The CDR3 bases are TGTGCCAGCACTTTAGGGGGCGCAGGGACTGAAGCTTTCTTT.

The rearrangement links TRBV3-1 (or the pseudogene TRBV3-2) to TRBJ1-2; no clear D. Germline V gives CDR1 LGHDT, CDR2 YNNKEL (reference sequence). This CDR3 contains 19 residues. V gave up 0 bases and J gave up 1 base, with 21 bases separating them. The CDR3: CASSQDAGGIPYNNYGYTF. The CDR3 DNA reads TGTGCCAGCAGCCAAGATGCCGGAGGCATCCCGTATAATAACTATGGCTACACCTTC.

The V call is TRBV9, the J call TRBJ2-3; possibly TRBD2 for D (7 bases). With 4 bases removed from V and 0 bases from J, the gap between germline ends came to 15 bases. CDR1 SGDLS and CDR2 YYNGEE come from the germline V gene. CDR3 size: 16 residues. CDR3 amino acids: CASSSSGGASTDTQYF. The CDR3 DNA sequence: TGTGCCAGCAGCTCTTCGGGGGGCGCTAGCACAGATACGCAGTATTTT.

The chain couples TRBV4-1 to TRBJ2-7; perhaps TRBD1 as D (5 bases). The V gene lost 1 base and the J gene lost 1 base, with 14 bases spanning the gap. The CDR3 totals 16 residues. The germline CDR1 and CDR2 sequences are MGHRA and YSYEKL. CDR3 coding DNA: TGCGCCAGCAGCCAAGGTCCTTCAGGGTCGTCCTACGAGCAGTACTTC. Amino acids: CASSQGPSGSSYEQYF.

The CDR3 here is CASSPGLGLNEKLFF. The CDR3 DNA reads as TGTGCCAGCTCACCTGGGTTGGGACTTAATGAAAAACTGTTTTTT. The gene calls are TRBV18 and TRBJ1-4; maybe TRBD1 (5 bases). Trimming cost V 3 bases and J 4 bases, with 12 bases left between them. The CDR3 covers 15 residues. Germline CDR1 reads KGHSH; CDR2 reads LQKENI.